This is a list of T cell receptor beta chains from one sample in a study of T cells in Graves' hyperthyroidism and ophthalmopathy. TCRdb recomputed calls from the multiplex PCR reads with MiXCR, one row per CDR3 protein. The sample carries about 660,000 distinct CDR3 sequences, about 45% recorded once. The sample consisted of peripheral blood or thyroid tissue (not recorded which). All receptors derive from an adult man with Graves' disease, either hyperthyroidism or ophthalmopathy (not recorded which). Both conserved end residues are part of each CDR3. Fields, in order: clone size, V gene, J gene, D gene, CDR3 DNA, CDR3 protein. A D gene is named only where the DNA matches it firmly. Clone size is stated in some rows and not others, as once, few, many or a class when expanded.

.	TRBV4-2	TRBJ2-5	TRBD2	TGTGCCAGCAGCCAACTAGCGGGAGGGGGTTCAGAGACCCAGTACTTC	CASSQLAGGGSETQYF
many	TRBV10-2	TRBJ1-4	.	TGCGCCAGCAGTGAAGCAGGAGGGCGGGAGGGAGAAAAACTGTTTTTT	CASSEAGGREGEKLFF
.	TRBV7-9	TRBJ1-2	.	TGTGCCAGCGGAGGCGACAGCTATGGCTACACCTTC	CASGGDSYGYTF
.	TRBV7-9	TRBJ2-7	TRBD1	TGTGCCAGCAGCTTGGGACAGGGACAGCCCCAGCAGTACTTC	CASSLGQGQPQQYF
.	TRBV10-3	TRBJ1-1	TRBD1	TGTGCCATCAGCCGGGCAGGGGGTGAGACTGAAGCTTTCTTT	CAISRAGGETEAFF
few	TRBV9	TRBJ1-1	.	TGTGCCAGCAGCGATGGAGGGCCCACCTCTGAAGCTTTCTTT	CASSDGGPTSEAFF
.	TRBV6-1	TRBJ2-2	.	TGTGCCAGCAGTGTCGGTCACACCGGGGAGCTGTTTTTT	CASSVGHTGELFF
.	TRBV10-3	TRBJ2-7	TRBD2	TGTGCCATCAGTGGCTCCAGCGGGAGGGCCTCCTACGAGCAGTACTTC	CAISGSSGRASYEQYF
.	TRBV29-1	TRBJ1-3	.	TGCAGCTTTGCTATGGGGACTGGAAACACCATATATTTT	CSFAMGTGNTIYF
few	TRBV12-3/TRBV12-4	TRBJ1-1	TRBD1	TGTGCCAGCAGTCCACCCACCCCAGGGGGCCGCACTGAAGCTTTCTTT	CASSPPTPGGRTEAFF
.	TRBV12-3/TRBV12-4	TRBJ1-2	.	TGTGCCACGACTGAACAGATCTATGGCTACACCTTC	CATTEQIYGYTF
.	TRBV29-1	TRBJ2-5	.	TGCAGCGTGGACGGCGGGTTCGCGAAGACCCAGTACTTC	CSVDGGFAKTQYF
.	TRBV7-2	TRBJ1-1	TRBD1	TGTGCCAGCAGCAGACAGGGGGCTGCGAACACTGAAGCTTTCTTT	CASSRQGAANTEAFF
.	TRBV2	TRBJ1-5	.	TGTGCCAGCAGTGATCCTTGGGGGGCGGGGAATCAGCCCCAGCATTTT	CASSDPWGAGNQPQHF
.	TRBV10-3	TRBJ2-7	.	TGTGCCATCAGTGGCACAGGGGAGGCCTACGAGCAGTACTTC	CAISGTGEAYEQYF
.	TRBV2	TRBJ2-7	TRBD1	TGTGCCAGCAGTGACGGGACAGGGGCCTACTTC	CASSDGTGAYF
.	TRBV20-1	TRBJ1-1	.	TGCAGTGCAAGGACTCCCTTCAACACTGAAGCTTTCTTT	CSARTPFNTEAFF
many	TRBV29-1	TRBJ2-5	.	TGCAGCGTTGATCTCAGGGCCGGGACCCAGTACTTC	CSVDLRAGTQYF
many	TRBV2	TRBJ1-2	.	TGTGCCAGCAATGGAAGTCCCGGGGGCTACACCTTC	CASNGSPGGYTF
.	TRBV7-9	TRBJ1-1	.	TGTGCCAGCAGCGCTGGGACTGGGAACACTGAAGCTTCCTTT	CASSAGTGNTEASF
few	TRBV2	TRBJ2-2	.	TGTGCCAGCAGACAGGGAAACTTGAACACCGGGGAGCTGTTTTTT	CASRQGNLNTGELFF
.	TRBV6-1	TRBJ1-2	.	TGTGCCAGCAGACCAGGGATCGACTATGGCTACACCTTC	CASRPGIDYGYTF
.	TRBV2	TRBJ1-2	.	TGTGCCAGCCCCGGGAACCCCTATGGCTACACCTTC	CASPGNPYGYTF
many	TRBV10-3	TRBJ1-1	.	TGTGCCATCAGCCCCTCGGAACAGGGTGAAGCTTTCTTT	CAISPSEQGEAFF
.	TRBV10-3	TRBJ1-5	.	TGTGCCATCAGTCGCCGTGGGGGGAGCAATCAGCCCCAGCATTTT	CAISRRGGSNQPQHF
few	TRBV5-1	TRBJ2-7	.	TGCGCCAGCAGCCAGGAAGCCGGGGGGCAATTCTCCTACGAGCAGTACTTC	CASSQEAGGQFSYEQYF
.	TRBV6-6	TRBJ1-1	.	TGTGCCACCTATTCAGGGGTCATGAACACTGAAGCTTTCTTT	CATYSGVMNTEAFF
.	TRBV30	TRBJ1-5	.	TGTGCCTGGAGTTCAAGTTATAGCAATCAGCCCCAGCATTTT	CAWSSSYSNQPQHF
few	TRBV2	TRBJ1-5	.	TGTGCCAGCACCGTAGGGGATCAGCCCCAGCATTTT	CASTVGDQPQHF
few	TRBV9	TRBJ1-3	.	TGTGCCAGCAGCCAACGGGGGGGATCCGGAAACACCATATATTTT	CASSQRGGSGNTIYF
many	TRBV10-3	TRBJ2-7	TRBD2	TGTGCCATCAGTTCTATCGCGGGGGTTGGTTACGAGCAGTACTTC	CAISSIAGVGYEQYF
once	TRBV7-9	TRBJ1-1	.	TGTGCCAGCAGCCACGAGGGCGGTTGGGCTTTCTTT	CASSHEGGWAFF
.	TRBV29-1	TRBJ1-1	TRBD1	TGTGCCTGGGCCAGACAGGGGATGAACACTGAAGCTTTCTTT	CAWARQGMNTEAFF
few	TRBV7-8	TRBJ1-1	.	TGTGCCAGCAGCCAACGGGCCGGGGGGGTTAACACTGAAGCTTTCTTT	CASSQRAGGVNTEAFF
few	TRBV2	TRBJ1-1	.	TGTGCCAGCAGGAGGGAAATCGGGAACACTGAAGCTTTCTTT	CASRREIGNTEAFF
.	TRBV20-1	TRBJ2-7	TRBD2	TGCAGTGCTGCGGGTGATGCGGGAGTAGCGGGGGCCACCAACGAGCAGTACTTC	CSAAGDAGVAGATNEQYF
.	TRBV6-5	TRBJ2-7	.	TGTGCCAGCGGCGGACAGCCCTACGAGCAGTACTTC	CASGGQPYEQYF
many	TRBV20-1	TRBJ1-6	.	TGCAGTGCTATTCAGGGTGGGTCACCCCTCCACTTT	CSAIQGGSPLHF
few	TRBV6-5	TRBJ1-5	.	TGTGCCAGCAGTGAAGTGCGGGGGCATACCAATCAGCCCCAGCATTTT	CASSEVRGHTNQPQHF
.	TRBV15	TRBJ1-6	.	TGTGCCACCAGCAGAGGGGCCCTGGGCTATAATTCACCCCTCCACTTT	CATSRGALGYNSPLHF
.	TRBV11-1	TRBJ2-7	TRBD1	TGTGCCAGCAGCTTCCGGGACAGGGAGTTCTACGAGCAGTACTTC	CASSFRDREFYEQYF
.	TRBV5-1	TRBJ1-5	.	TGCGCCAGCAGCTTGGGCCTGGACACCAATCAGCCCCAGCATTTT	CASSLGLDTNQPQHF
.	TRBV29-1	TRBJ2-7	TRBD2	TGCAGCGGAGCGGGGGGGCTGTCCGAGCAGTACTTC	CSGAGGLSEQYF
many	TRBV7-2	TRBJ2-5	.	TGTGCCAGCAGCGGAAGCCCTAGGGGAGAGACCCAGTACTTC	CASSGSPRGETQYF
.	TRBV9	TRBJ1-2	TRBD1	TGTGCCAGCAGCGTCGACAGGGACTTACCTAACTATGGCTACACCTTC	CASSVDRDLPNYGYTF
.	TRBV10-3	TRBJ2-1	TRBD2	TGTGCCATCAGTGGGGACTACCTCAATGAGCAGTTCTTC	CAISGDYLNEQFF
.	TRBV15	TRBJ2-6	.	TGTGCCACCAGCAGCCAATTCAACGTCCTGACTTTC	CATSSQFNVLTF
many	TRBV12-3/TRBV12-4	TRBJ1-5	TRBD1	TGTGCCAGCAGACCCGCAGGGGGCGACAATCAGCCCCAGCATTTT	CASRPAGGDNQPQHF
many	TRBV25-1	TRBJ1-2	TRBD1	TGTGCCAGCAGTGAATCAGGGGGCGCAGAAGGCTACACCTTC	CASSESGGAEGYTF
.	TRBV7-2	TRBJ1-5	.	TGTGCCGGCAGCCTAGACAGCAGTAGCGATCAGCCCCAGCATTTT	CAGSLDSSSDQPQHF
.	TRBV7-9	TRBJ1-5	TRBD1	TGTGCCAGCAGCTTAGCAGGGGGCTTGCAGCCCCAGCATTTT	CASSLAGGLQPQHF